This passage covers 30 T cell receptor beta chains from one sample sequenced in a study of cytomegalovirus exposure and HLA in healthy donors. 13 Jbeta primers and 60 Vbeta primers were used for the PCR. Sequencing was performed with immunoSEQ multiplex PCR; in TCRdb, only in-frame clones are kept and a portion is missing. The top ten clones hold about 1.6% of a sample with around 170,000 clones, about 80% of them seen once. Sequences were obtained from PBMCs. The receptors shown here come from a man aged 35-49 years in good health and CMV-seronegative.

This clone was counted once. The chain recombines TRBV6-1 with TRBJ1-5; 8 nucleotides align to TRBD1. CDR3 length: 13 residues. V shed 7 bases, J shed 2 bases, and the junction held 1 base outside the gene matches. Germline V gene data show CDR1 as MNHNS and CDR2 as SASEGT. CDR3 DNA: TGTGCCAGCAAGGACAGGGGCAATCAGCCCCAGCATTTT. Its protein is CASKDRGNQPQHF.

The V call is TRBV28, the J call TRBJ1-2, with a weak D call TRBD1 (5 bases). V lost 5 bases to trimming and J lost 5 bases, with 15 bases between them. The CDR3 totals 14 residues. CDR1 and CDR2 from the germline V gene are MDHEN and SYDVKM. CDR3 region: CASSAGLTFYGYTF. The CDR3 DNA is TGTGCCAGCAGTGCAGGGCTCACCTTTTATGGCTACACCTTC.

This clone is a singleton in its sample. The chain links TRBV7-7 to TRBJ2-1; D gene uncertain. This CDR3 spans 13 amino acids. Trimming left V 0 bases short and J 8 bases short, with 8 bases between. CDR1 and CDR2 from the germline V gene are SSHAT and FNYEAQ (reference sequence). The CDR3 is CASSLAVGYEQFF. Here the CDR3 DNA reads TGTGCCAGCAGCTTAGCGGTCGGGTATGAGCAGTTCTTC.

This clone was seen a few times. V and J are TRBV30 and TRBJ2-5, with unresolved D. The germline V and J ends were trimmed by 1 base and 1 base, with 7 bases remaining between them. From germline, CDR1 is GTSNPN and CDR2 SVGIG (reference sequence). The CDR3 loop spans 13 amino acids. For the CDR3, the DNA is TGTGCCTGGAGTGCAGGTACCCAAGAGACCCAGTACTTC. The encoded protein is CAWSAGTQETQYF.

The chain couples TRBV11-2 to TRBJ2-3; 7 positions match TRBD2. Germline lookup yields CDR1 SGHAT and CDR2 FQNNGV. V was pared by 3 bases and J by 2 bases, with 8 bases of the junction left unmatched. The CDR3 length is 16 residues. The CDR3 spells CASSFIGGSPTDTQYF. For the CDR3, the DNA is TGTGCCAGCAGCTTCATCGGCGGGAGTCCCACAGATACGCAGTATTTT.

J is TRBJ2-1 and V is TRBV30; D is possibly TRBD2 (6 bases). Trimming stripped 2 bases from V and 4 bases from J, with 9 bases between. Germline CDR1 and CDR2: GTSNPN and SVGIG (reference sequence). CDR3 length: 13 residues. The CDR3 DNA reads TGTGCCTGGAGTACGGGACTTTACAATGAGCAGTTCTTC. It yields the protein CAWSTGLYNEQFF.

This clone occurred once. This rearrangement joins TRBV4-1 to TRBJ2-4; 9 positions agree with TRBD2. Losses at the gene ends were 1 base for V and 3 bases for J; bases not matched to a gene: 7. CDR1 MGHRA and CDR2 YSYEKL come from the germline V gene. This CDR3 region has 17 residues. The CDR3 sequence: CASSQGPAGGGKNIQYF. DNA of the CDR3: TGCGCCAGCAGCCAAGGTCCAGCGGGGGGTGGCAAAAACATTCAGTACTTC.

This clone was seen once. An end of the junction does not agree with germline; a read error may underlie this. Other DNA sequences in the sample encode the same CDR3. V gene TRBV27 combines with J gene TRBJ2-2, with D possibly matching TRBD2 (5 bases). The germline V gene encodes CDR1 MNHEY and CDR2 SMNVEV (reference sequence). The CDR3 consists of 17 residues. The CDR3 region is CASSLRYTVERNGELFF. CDR3 nucleotides: TGTGCCAGCAGTTTAAGATACACAGTGGAACGGAACGGGGAGCTATTTTTT.

This clone was counted between two and nine times. J is TRBJ2-3 and V is TRBV9, with TRBD1 matching over 9 bases. The CDR3 consists of 17 residues. J lost 2 bases, V lost 3 bases, and 10 bases had no gene match. Per the germline V gene, CDR1 is SGDLS and CDR2 is YYNGEE. Written as DNA, the CDR3 is TGTGCCAGCAGCGATCCCGGGACAGGGCCTTCCACAGATACGCAGTATTTT. This gives the protein CASSDPGTGPSTDTQYF. Based on the CDR3 plus reference TRBV9 and TRBJ2-3, the full variable domain is DSGVTQTPKHLITATGQRVTLRCSPRSGDLSVYWYQQSLDQGLQFLIQYYNGEERAKGNILERFSAQQFPDLHSELNLSSLELGDSALYFCASSDPGTGPSTDTQYFGPGTRLTVL.

The chain combines TRBV10-3 with TRBJ2-7; 11 bases match TRBD1. Germline-derived CDR1 and CDR2 are ENHRY and SYGVKD. The CDR3 totals 14 residues. Trimming took 8 bases from V and 1 from J; bases not matched to a gene: 4. The CDR3 loop reads CAIRGTGGSYEQYF. DNA for the CDR3: TGTGCCATCCGGGGGACAGGGGGGTCCTACGAGCAGTACTTC.

The genes are TRBV27 and TRBJ2-7, with 8 bases fitting TRBD1. Germline lookup yields CDR1 MNHEY and CDR2 SMNVEV (reference sequence). V lost 1 base, J lost 2 bases, and 1 base stayed unmatched. This CDR3 contains 14 residues. In nucleotides, the CDR3 is TGTGCCAGCAGTTTATACAGGGGGGCCTACGAGCAGTACGTC. Encoded protein: CASSLYRGAYEQYV.

There are a few counts of this clone. This chain links TRBV27 with TRBJ2-3, with no clear D. CDR1 is MNHEY and CDR2 is SMNVEV in the germline V gene (reference sequence). The CDR3 runs to 14 residues. Trimming stripped 0 bases from V and 2 bases from J, with 6 bases between. The CDR3 sequence is CASSLSPFTDTQYF. CDR3 DNA: TGTGCCAGCAGTTTATCCCCATTCACAGATACGCAGTATTTT.

The rearrangement links TRBV11-3 to TRBJ1-1; TRBD1 might be the D (6 bases). The V gene lost 1 base and the J gene lost 0 bases, with 9 bases spanning the gap. This CDR3 comprises 15 residues. Germline V CDR1 and CDR2: SGHNT, YENEEA. CDR3 sequence reads: CASSLGGGMNTEAFF. The DNA of the CDR3 is TGTGCCAGCAGCTTAGGAGGGGGAATGAACACTGAAGCTTTCTTT.

The CDR3 protein is CSVRPGGSDTEAFF. The CDR3 DNA is TGCAGCGTTAGGCCTGGAGGGTCGGACACTGAAGCTTTCTTT. The chain joins TRBV29-1 to TRBJ1-1; D remains ambiguous. V was shortened by 5 bases and J by 3 bases, with 16 bases between the two germline ends. The germline V gene has CDR1 SQVTM and CDR2 ANQGSEA. CDR3 length equals 14 residues.

CDR3 loop: CASSPVQRPTDTQYF. Written as DNA, the CDR3 is TGTGCCAGCAGCCCCGTCCAGCGGCCCACAGATACGCAGTATTTT. The chain recombines TRBV5-4 with TRBJ2-3, with D perhaps matching TRBD2 (5 bases). Germline V CDR1 and CDR2: SGHNT, YYREEE (reference sequence). CDR3 length: 15 residues. The V and J ends lost 4 bases and 2 bases respectively, with 14 bases between them.

CDR3 DNA: TGCGCCAGCAGCTTGGAACTAGGGAACACCGGGGAGCTGTTTTTT. Its translation: CASSLELGNTGELFF. The chain employs TRBV5-1 and TRBJ2-2, with D possibly TRBD2 on 5 matching bases. This CDR3 is 15 amino acids long. Trimming removed 0 bases at V and 1 base at J, with 7 bases between. Looked up from germline, CDR1 is SGHRS and CDR2 is YFSETQ.

Only one count was recorded for this clone. The chain has TRBV7-5 and TRBJ2-3; whether TRBD2, the table's D call, matches the DNA was not checked. TRBV7-5 is labeled a pseudogene. This CDR3 spans 17 amino acids. CDR3 sequence reads: CARSLQFPRKLTDTQYF. CDR3 nucleotide sequence: TGTGCCAGAAGCTTACAATTCCCGCGGAAACTCACAGATACGCAGTATTTT.

The J gene is TRBJ1-1, the V gene TRBV5-1; a possible D gene is TRBD1 (5 bases). The CDR3 has 15 amino acids. V shed 0 bases and J shed 1 base, with 10 bases lying between them. CDR1 and CDR2 (germline): SGHRS, YFSETQ. The CDR3 here is CASSLVAGQNTEAFF. In nucleotides, the CDR3 is TGCGCCAGCAGCTTGGTGGCAGGGCAGAACACTGAAGCTTTCTTT. Full variable domain (outside the CDR3, taken from reference TRBV5-1 and TRBJ1-1): KAGVTQTPRYLIKTRGQQVTLSCSPISGHRSVSWYQQTPGQGLQFLFEYFSETQRNKGNFPGRFSGRQFSNSRSEMNVSTLELGDSALYLCASSLVAGQNTEAFFGQGTRLTVV.

The chain joins TRBV19 to TRBJ2-2; TRBD2 aligns across 9 bases. The CDR3 is 20 residues long. V gave up 6 bases and J gave up 1 base; unmatched junction bases: 18. Germline V gene sequence: CDR1 LNHDA, CDR2 SQIVND (reference sequence). The CDR3 protein is CASRSIGGRAYTLNTGELFF. The CDR3 bases are TGTGCCAGTAGATCGATCGGCGGGAGGGCTTATACTCTGAACACCGGGGAGCTGTTTTTT.

This chain joins TRBV9 and TRBJ2-3, with TRBD2 as a possible D gene (5 bases). Trimming cost V 4 bases and J 0 bases, with 12 bases left between them. The germline V gene has CDR1 SGDLS and CDR2 YYNGEE. This CDR3 region has 15 residues. The CDR3 region is CASSPHRTSTDTQYF. The CDR3 DNA reads as TGTGCCAGCAGCCCCCATCGGACTAGCACAGATACGCAGTATTTT.

The chain recombines TRBV5-1 with TRBJ1-2; no clear D. The CDR3 length is 14 residues. Trimming took off 6 bases at V and 0 bases at J, with 12 bases between the two ends. The germline V gene has CDR1 SGHRS and CDR2 YFSETQ. The CDR3 is CASTFEGPNYGYTF. The CDR3 DNA follows: TGCGCCAGCACCTTCGAGGGTCCTAACTATGGCTACACCTTC.

The chain carries TRBV2 and TRBJ2-2; 10 bases fit TRBD2. CDR3 size: 16 residues. V gave up 6 bases and J gave up 4 bases; unmatched junction bases: 8. The V gene's germline CDR1 is SNHLY and CDR2 FYNNEI. DNA for the CDR3: TGTGCCAGCAGGATTTCTAGCGGGAGTGGCACCGGGGAGCTGTTTTTT. As protein: CASRISSGSGTGELFF.

This clone was observed a few times. The CDR3: CASSHFSDREAGYTF. The DNA of the CDR3 is TGCGCCAGCAGCCATTTCTCCGACAGGGAGGCCGGCTACACCTTC. The chain has TRBV4-1 and TRBJ1-2, with 7 bases lining up with TRBD1. This CDR3 spans 15 amino acids. The junction had 12 bases not matched to a gene; V was cut back by 3 bases and J by 8 bases. The V gene's germline CDR1 is MGHRA and CDR2 YSYEKL.

V and J are TRBV4-1 and TRBJ2-1; 13 bases are shared with TRBD2. The CDR3 extends over 15 amino acids. The germline V gene encodes CDR1 MGHRA and CDR2 YSYEKL. The junction had 4 bases not matched to a gene; V was cut back by 1 base and J by 10 bases. CDR3 amino acids: CASSQAGLAGREQFF. Written as DNA, the CDR3 is TGCGCCAGCAGCCAAGCGGGACTAGCGGGAAGGGAGCAGTTCTTC.

This clone was detected a few times. In DNA form, the CDR3 reads TGCGCCAGCAGCCAACCTTCGGGGTATGGGGCCAAAAACATTCAGTACTTC. It encodes CASSQPSGYGAKNIQYF. The chain carries TRBV4-1 and TRBJ2-4; D perhaps matches TRBD2 (5 bases). V lost 2 bases to trimming and J lost 1 base, with 15 bases between them. CDR1 is MGHRA, CDR2 YSYEKL, per germline. The CDR3 sequence is 17 residues long.

V usage is TRBV29-1 and J usage is TRBJ2-5; D is perhaps TRBD1 (5 bases). CDR1 and CDR2 (germline): SQVTM, ANQGSEA. The V gene lost 6 bases and the J gene lost 5 bases, with 13 bases spanning the gap. This CDR3 has 12 residues. The chain's CDR3 is CSVSRARETQYF. The CDR3 region has the DNA TGCAGCGTCAGCAGGGCCAGGGAGACCCAGTACTTC. Looking up the rest from reference TRBV29-1 and TRBJ2-5 gives the full variable domain: SAVISQKPSRDICQRGTSLTIQCQVDSQVTMMFWYRQQPGQSLTLIATANQGSEATYESGFVIDKFPISRPNLTFSTLTVSNMSPEDSSIYLCSVSRARETQYFGPGTRLLVL.

The chain employs TRBV5-1 and TRBJ2-5; 13 bases match TRBD2. Germline values: CDR1 SGHRS, CDR2 YFSETQ. The length of the CDR3 is 16 residues. J was trimmed by 5 bases and V by 2 bases; bases with no gene match: 6. CDR3 loop: CASSFELAGGPETQYF. The CDR3 DNA follows: TGCGCCAGCAGCTTCGAACTAGCGGGAGGGCCGGAGACCCAGTACTTC.

The V call is TRBV28, the J call TRBJ1-1; TRBD1 agrees at 11 bases. The CDR3 sequence is 14 residues long. Trimming removed 3 bases from V and 6 bases from J; junction bases left unmatched: 3. In germline, CDR1 is MDHEN, CDR2 SYDVKM. The CDR3 protein is CASSFGQGASEAFF. Here the CDR3 DNA reads TGTGCCAGCAGTTTCGGACAGGGGGCCTCTGAAGCTTTCTTT.

The chain carries TRBV6-6 and TRBJ1-3, with D unresolved. Trimming took 5 bases from V and 2 from J, leaving 13 bases between them. This CDR3 has 15 amino acids. The V gene's germline CDR1 is MNHNY and CDR2 SVGAGI (reference sequence). CDR3 protein: CASSPAVKAGNTIYF. Here the CDR3 DNA reads TGTGCCAGCAGTCCCGCGGTTAAGGCTGGAAACACCATATATTTT.

This clone occurred once. CDR3 nucleotides: TGTGCCAGCAGCTTACCTGCAACAGGACGGACTGAAGCTTTCTTT. Its protein product is CASSLPATGRTEAFF. The chain carries TRBV7-8 and TRBJ1-1; possibly TRBD1 for D (5 bases). The CDR3 length is 15 residues. Germline V gene data show CDR1 as SGHVS and CDR2 as FQNEAQ. V lost 2 bases and J 5 bases, leaving 15 bases between the germline ends.